This TCR beta chain was documented in a study of T-cell reconstitution after alpha-beta-depleted transplantation in children. Study-level findings and limits: A year had passed since transplant, and T-cell counts and diversity by then came mostly from newly produced T cells. The origin of alpha-beta T cells about two months after transplant was reportedly several hundred expanded graft clones. Day-60 TCRbeta diversity that was high in some patients was derived from surviving recipient T cells and thymic progenitors.

From germline, CDR1 is SNHLY and CDR2 FYNNEI. V lost 4 bases to trimming and J lost 2 bases; unmatched junction nucleotides: 4. This CDR3 is built from 15 residues. This clonotype was seen more than once but under ten times. No antigen is known for it. The library targeted TCRbeta and was prepared with unique molecular identifiers. TCRdb processed the PCR reads anew with MiXCR; each CDR3 protein has one entry. The sample shows hundreds of thousands of distinct CDR3 sequences, under 30% of them seen only once. This chain uses TRBV2 with TRBJ2-1; 8 bases match TRBD2. The specimen was PBMCs, collected before TCRalphabeta/CD19-depleted stem cell transplant. This clonotype originated in a girl aged 2 to 10 with Fanconi anemia, due to receive a stem cell transplant. The CDR3 DNA follows: TGTGCCAGCAGTGCTCGACTAGCGACCTACAATGAGCAGTTCTTC. Protein product: CASSARLATYNEQFF.